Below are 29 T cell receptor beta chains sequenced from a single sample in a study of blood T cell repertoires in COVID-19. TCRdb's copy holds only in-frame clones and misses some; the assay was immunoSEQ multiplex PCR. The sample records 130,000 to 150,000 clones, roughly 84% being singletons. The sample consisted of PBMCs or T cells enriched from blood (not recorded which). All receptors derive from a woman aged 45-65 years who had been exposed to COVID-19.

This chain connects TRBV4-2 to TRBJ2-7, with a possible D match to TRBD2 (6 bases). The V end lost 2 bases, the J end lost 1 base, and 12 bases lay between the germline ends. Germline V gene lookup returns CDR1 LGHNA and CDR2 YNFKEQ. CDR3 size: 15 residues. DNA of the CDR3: TGTGCCAGCAGCCAATCCGGGACTGCTTCCTACGAGCAGTACTTC. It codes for CASSQSGTASYEQYF.

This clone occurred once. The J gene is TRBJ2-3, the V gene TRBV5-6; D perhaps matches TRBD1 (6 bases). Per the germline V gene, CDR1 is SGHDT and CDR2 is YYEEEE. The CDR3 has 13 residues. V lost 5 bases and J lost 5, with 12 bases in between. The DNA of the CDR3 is TGTGCCAGCAGTCAAGGGGGAGTAGATACGCAGTATTTT. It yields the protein CASSQGGVDTQYF.

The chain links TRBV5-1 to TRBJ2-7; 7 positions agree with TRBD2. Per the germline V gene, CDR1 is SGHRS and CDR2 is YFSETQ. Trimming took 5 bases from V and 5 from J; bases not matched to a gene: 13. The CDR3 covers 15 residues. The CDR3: CASRVAGVRNDEQYF. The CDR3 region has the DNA TGCGCCAGCAGGGTGGCGGGAGTGAGGAACGACGAGCAGTACTTC.

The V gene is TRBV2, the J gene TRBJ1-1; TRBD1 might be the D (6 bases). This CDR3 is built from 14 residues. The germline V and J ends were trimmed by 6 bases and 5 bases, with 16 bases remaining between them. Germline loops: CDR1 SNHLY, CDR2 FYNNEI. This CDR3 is CASRGKTGFTEAFF. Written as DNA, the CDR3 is TGTGCCAGCAGGGGTAAAACAGGGTTTACTGAAGCTTTCTTT. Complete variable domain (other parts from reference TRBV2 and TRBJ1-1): EPEVTQTPSHQVTQMGQEVILRCVPISNHLYFYWYRQILGQKVEFLVSFYNNEISEKSEIFDDQFSVERPDGSNFTLKIRSTKLEDSAMYFCASRGKTGFTEAFFGQGTRLTVV.

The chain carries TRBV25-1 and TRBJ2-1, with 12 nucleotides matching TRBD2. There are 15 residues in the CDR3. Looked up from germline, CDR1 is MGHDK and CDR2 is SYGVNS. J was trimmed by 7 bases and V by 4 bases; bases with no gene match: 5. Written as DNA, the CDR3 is TGTGCCAGCAGTGGGCTAGCGGGGGGGTTGAATGAGCAGTTCTTC. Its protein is CASSGLAGGLNEQFF.

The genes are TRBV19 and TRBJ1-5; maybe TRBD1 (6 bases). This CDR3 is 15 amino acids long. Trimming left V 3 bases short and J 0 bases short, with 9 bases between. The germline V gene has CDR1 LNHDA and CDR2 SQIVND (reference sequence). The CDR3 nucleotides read TGTGCCAGTAGTATCGGACAGTCTAGCAATCAGCCCCAGCATTTT. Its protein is CASSIGQSSNQPQHF.

For the CDR3, the DNA is TGCGCCAGCAGTCCACTAGCGGGGGTCAGCACAGATACGCAGTATTTT. This gives the protein CASSPLAGVSTDTQYF. This chain connects TRBV10-1 to TRBJ2-3; 11 nucleotides agree with TRBD2. CDR1 is WNHNN, CDR2 SYGVQD, per germline (reference sequence). Trimming cost V 5 bases and J 0 bases; bases outside gene matches: 4. CDR3 length equals 16 residues.

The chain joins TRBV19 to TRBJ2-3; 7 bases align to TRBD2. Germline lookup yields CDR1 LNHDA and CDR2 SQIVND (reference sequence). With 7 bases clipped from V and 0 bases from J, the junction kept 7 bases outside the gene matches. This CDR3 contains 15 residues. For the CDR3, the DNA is TGTGCCAGTACCTTAAGCGGGGCTAGCACAGATACGCAGTATTTT. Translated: CASTLSGASTDTQYF.

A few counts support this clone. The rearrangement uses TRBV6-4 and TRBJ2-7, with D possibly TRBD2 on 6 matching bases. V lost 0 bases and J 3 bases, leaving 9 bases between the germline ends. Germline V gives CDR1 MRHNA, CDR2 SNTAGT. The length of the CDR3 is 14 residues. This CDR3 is CASSDSASVYEQYF. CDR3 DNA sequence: TGTGCCAGCAGTGACTCAGCTAGCGTCTACGAGCAGTACTTC.

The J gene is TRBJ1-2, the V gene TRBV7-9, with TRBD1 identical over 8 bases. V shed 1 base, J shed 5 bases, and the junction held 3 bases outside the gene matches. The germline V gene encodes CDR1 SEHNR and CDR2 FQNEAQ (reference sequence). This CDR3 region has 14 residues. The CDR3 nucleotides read TGTGCCAGCAGCTTAGGGACAGGGCCATATGGCTACACCTTC. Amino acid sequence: CASSLGTGPYGYTF.

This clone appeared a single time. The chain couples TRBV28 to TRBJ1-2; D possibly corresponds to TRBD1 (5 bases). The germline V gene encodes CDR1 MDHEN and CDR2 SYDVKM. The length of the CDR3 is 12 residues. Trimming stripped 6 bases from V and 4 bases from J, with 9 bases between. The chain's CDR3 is CASRPGGYGYTF. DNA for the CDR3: TGTGCCAGCAGGCCGGGGGGCTATGGCTACACCTTC.

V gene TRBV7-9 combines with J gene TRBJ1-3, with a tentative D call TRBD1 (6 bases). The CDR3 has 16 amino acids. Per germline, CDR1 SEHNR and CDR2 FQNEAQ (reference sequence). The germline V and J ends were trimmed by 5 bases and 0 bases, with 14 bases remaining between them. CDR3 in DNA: TGTGCCAGCAGCCCAGGGGTTTCCTACTCTGGAAACACCATATATTTT. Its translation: CASSPGVSYSGNTIYF.

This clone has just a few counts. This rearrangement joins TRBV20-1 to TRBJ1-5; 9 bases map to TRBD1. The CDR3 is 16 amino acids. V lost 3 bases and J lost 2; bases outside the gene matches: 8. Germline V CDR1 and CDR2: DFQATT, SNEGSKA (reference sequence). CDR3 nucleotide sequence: TGCAGTGCTAGTGAACACAGGGGGCCCGGCAATCAGCCCCAGCATTTT. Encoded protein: CSASEHRGPGNQPQHF.

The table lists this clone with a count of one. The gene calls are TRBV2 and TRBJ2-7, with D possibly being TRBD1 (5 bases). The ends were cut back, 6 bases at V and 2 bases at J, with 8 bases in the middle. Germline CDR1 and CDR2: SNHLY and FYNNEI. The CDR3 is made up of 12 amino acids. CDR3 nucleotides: TGTGCCAGCAGGCAGGACACCTACGAGCAGTACTTC. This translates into CASRQDTYEQYF.

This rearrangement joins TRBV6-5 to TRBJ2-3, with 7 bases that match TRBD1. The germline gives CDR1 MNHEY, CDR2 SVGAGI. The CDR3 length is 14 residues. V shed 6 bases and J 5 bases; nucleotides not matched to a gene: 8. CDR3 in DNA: TGTGCCAGCAGCCCAGACAGGGCGGAAGATACGCAGTATTTT. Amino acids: CASSPDRAEDTQYF.

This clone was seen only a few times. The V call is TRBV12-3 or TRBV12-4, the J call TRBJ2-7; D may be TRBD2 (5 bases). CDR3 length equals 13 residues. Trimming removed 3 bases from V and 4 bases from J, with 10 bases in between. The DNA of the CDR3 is TGTGCCAGCAGTTTGAAGCGGAAATACGAGCAGTACTTC. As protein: CASSLKRKYEQYF.

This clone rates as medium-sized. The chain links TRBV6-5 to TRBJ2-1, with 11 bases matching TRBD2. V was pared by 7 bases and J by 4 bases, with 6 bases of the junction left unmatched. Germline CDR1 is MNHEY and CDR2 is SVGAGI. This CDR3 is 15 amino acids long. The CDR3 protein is CASNRGTSGYNEQFF. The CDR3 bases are TGTGCCAGCAATAGGGGGACTAGCGGTTACAATGAGCAGTTCTTC.

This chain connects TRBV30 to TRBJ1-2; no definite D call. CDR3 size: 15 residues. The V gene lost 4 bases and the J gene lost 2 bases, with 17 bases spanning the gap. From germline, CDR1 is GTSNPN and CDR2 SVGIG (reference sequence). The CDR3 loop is CAWNPKGGGNYGYTF. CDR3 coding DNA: TGTGCCTGGAACCCCAAGGGAGGCGGGAACTATGGCTACACCTTC.

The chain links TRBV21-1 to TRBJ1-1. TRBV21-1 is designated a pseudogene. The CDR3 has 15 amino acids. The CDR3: CASSDQWRENTEAFF. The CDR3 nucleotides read TGTGCCAGCTCCGATCAGTGGCGGGAGAACACTGAAGCTTTCTTT.

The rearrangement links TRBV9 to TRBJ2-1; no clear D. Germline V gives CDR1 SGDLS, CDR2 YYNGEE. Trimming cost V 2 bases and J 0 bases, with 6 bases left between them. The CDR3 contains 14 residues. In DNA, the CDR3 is TGTGCCAGCAGCGTCGGTAGCTCCTACAATGAGCAGTTCTTC. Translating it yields CASSVGSSYNEQFF.

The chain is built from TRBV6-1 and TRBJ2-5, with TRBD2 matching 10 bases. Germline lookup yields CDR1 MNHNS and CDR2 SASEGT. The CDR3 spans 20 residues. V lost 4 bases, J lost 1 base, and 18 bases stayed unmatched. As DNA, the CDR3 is TGTGCCAGCAGTGCCTCTAGCGGGAGTCAACAGTTGATCCGCCAAGAGACCCAGTACTTC. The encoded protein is CASSASSGSQQLIRQETQYF.

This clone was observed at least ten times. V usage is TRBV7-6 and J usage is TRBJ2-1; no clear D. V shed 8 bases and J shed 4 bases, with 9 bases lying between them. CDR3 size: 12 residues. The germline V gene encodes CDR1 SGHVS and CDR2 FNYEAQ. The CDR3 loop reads CASESAYNEQFF. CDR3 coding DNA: TGTGCCAGCGAAAGCGCATACAATGAGCAGTTCTTC.

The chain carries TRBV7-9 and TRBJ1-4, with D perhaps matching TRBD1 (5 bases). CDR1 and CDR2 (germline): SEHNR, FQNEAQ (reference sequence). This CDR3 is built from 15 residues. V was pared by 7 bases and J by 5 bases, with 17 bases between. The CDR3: CASTPNLGQNEKLFF. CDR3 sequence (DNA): TGTGCCAGCACCCCCAACCTGGGGCAGAATGAAAAACTGTTTTTT. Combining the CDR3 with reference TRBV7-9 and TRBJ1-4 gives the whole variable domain DTGVSQNPRHKITKRGQNVTFRCDPISEHNRLYWYRQTLGQGPEFLTYFQNEAQLEKSRLLSDRFSAERPKGSFSTLEIQRTEQGDSAMYLCASTPNLGQNEKLFFGSGTQLSVL.

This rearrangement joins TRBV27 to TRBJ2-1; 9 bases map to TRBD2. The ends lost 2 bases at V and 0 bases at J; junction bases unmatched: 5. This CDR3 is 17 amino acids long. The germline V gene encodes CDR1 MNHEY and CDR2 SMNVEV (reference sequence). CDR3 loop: CASSLAGGLRSYNEQFF. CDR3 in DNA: TGTGCCAGCAGTTTAGCGGGGGGGCTTCGCTCCTACAATGAGCAGTTCTTC.

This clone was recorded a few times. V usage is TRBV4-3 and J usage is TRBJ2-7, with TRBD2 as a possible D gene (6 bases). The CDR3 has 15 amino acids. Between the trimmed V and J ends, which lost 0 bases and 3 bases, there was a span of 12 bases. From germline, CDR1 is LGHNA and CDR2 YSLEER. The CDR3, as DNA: TGCGCCAGCAGCCAAGAGTATGGAGGGAGCTACGAGCAGTACTTC. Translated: CASSQEYGGSYEQYF.

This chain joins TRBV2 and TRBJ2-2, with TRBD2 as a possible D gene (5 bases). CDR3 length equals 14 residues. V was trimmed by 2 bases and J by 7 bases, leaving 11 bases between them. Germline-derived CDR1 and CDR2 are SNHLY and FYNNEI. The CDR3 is CASSETGIYGELFF. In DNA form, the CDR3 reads TGTGCCAGCAGTGAAACGGGGATATACGGGGAGCTGTTTTTT.

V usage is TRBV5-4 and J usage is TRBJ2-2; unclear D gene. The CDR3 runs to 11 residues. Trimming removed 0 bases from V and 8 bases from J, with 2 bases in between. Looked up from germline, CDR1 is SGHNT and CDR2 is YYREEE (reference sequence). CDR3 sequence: CASSLAGELFF. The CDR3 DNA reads TGTGCCAGCAGCTTGGCGGGGGAGCTGTTTTTT.

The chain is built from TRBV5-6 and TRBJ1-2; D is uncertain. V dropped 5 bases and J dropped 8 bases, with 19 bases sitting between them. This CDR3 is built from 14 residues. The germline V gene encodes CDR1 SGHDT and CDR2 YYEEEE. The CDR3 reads CASSFGSLPGGYTF. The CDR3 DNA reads TGTGCCAGCAGTTTTGGGTCTTTGCCAGGAGGCTACACCTTC. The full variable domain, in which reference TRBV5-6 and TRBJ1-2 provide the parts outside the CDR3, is DAGVTQSPTHLIKTRGQQVTLRCSPKSGHDTVSWYQQALGQGPQFIFQYYEEEERQRGNFPDRFSGHQFPNYSSELNVNALLLGDSALYLCASSFGSLPGGYTFGSGTRLTVV.

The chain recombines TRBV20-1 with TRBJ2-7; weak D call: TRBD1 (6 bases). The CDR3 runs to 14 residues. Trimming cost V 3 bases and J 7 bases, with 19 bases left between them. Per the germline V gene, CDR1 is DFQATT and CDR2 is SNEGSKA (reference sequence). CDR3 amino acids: CSASIRDNFKEQYF. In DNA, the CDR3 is TGCAGTGCTAGTATCCGGGACAACTTTAAGGAGCAGTACTTC.